Below, 20 T cell receptor beta chains from the same sample are listed, as sequenced in a study of T cell responses to AZD1222 COVID-19 vaccine. Assay: immunoSEQ multiplex PCR; the TCRdb copy retains only in-frame clones and omits some. The sample has about 130,000 clones, roughly 85% seen once. The sequenced sample was peripheral blood, obtained 28 days after the second AZD1222 dose. These receptor sequences come from an adult who received the AZD1222 COVID-19 vaccine.

This rearrangement joins TRBV5-1 to TRBJ1-2, with D possibly being TRBD1 (6 bases). V was cut by 0 bases and J by 7 bases, with 16 bases left in between. The CDR3 runs to 15 residues. CDR1 and CDR2 from the germline V gene are SGHRS and YFSETQ. The CDR3 DNA follows: TGCGCCAGCAGCTTGGTCATCCCAGGGGACGGTGGCTACACCTTC. Amino acids: CASSLVIPGDGGYTF.

The J gene is TRBJ1-1, the V gene TRBV30, with TRBD1 as a possible D gene (5 bases). In germline, CDR1 is GTSNPN, CDR2 SVGIG (reference sequence). This CDR3 comprises 17 residues. The V and J ends lost 3 bases and 0 bases respectively, with 20 bases between them. The CDR3 region is CAWRGWGRASMNTEAFF. The CDR3, as DNA: TGTGCCTGGAGAGGTTGGGGCAGGGCTTCCATGAACACTGAAGCTTTCTTT.

This clone was seen only once. V usage is TRBV7-2 and J usage is TRBJ1-6, with 9 bases lining up with TRBD1. With 4 bases clipped from V and 7 bases from J, the junction kept 5 bases outside the gene matches. The CDR3 has 15 residues. Looked up from germline, CDR1 is SGHTA and CDR2 is FQGNSA. The CDR3 DNA follows: TGTGCCAGCAGCTCCTGGACAGGGGACAATTCACCCCTCCACTTT. It is translated as CASSSWTGDNSPLHF.

The rearrangement links TRBV28 to TRBJ1-2, with TRBD1 identical over 9 bases. The CDR3 contains 14 residues. The trim removed 5 bases at V and 8 bases at J, leaving 9 bases unmatched. CDR1 is MDHEN, CDR2 SYDVKM, per germline. CDR3 region: CASSPPWTGEGYTF. The CDR3 coding sequence is TGTGCCAGCAGTCCCCCTTGGACAGGGGAGGGCTACACCTTC.

The chain employs TRBV18 and TRBJ1-4; 7 positions agree with TRBD1. Trimming at V came to 4 bases and at J to 2 bases, leaving 4 bases not matched to a gene. Germline values: CDR1 KGHSH, CDR2 LQKENI. The CDR3 runs 15 residues. The CDR3 loop is CASSRQGSTNEKLFF. Here the CDR3 DNA reads TGTGCCAGCTCACGACAGGGAAGCACTAATGAAAAACTGTTTTTT.

V usage is TRBV7-9 and J usage is TRBJ1-1; D is ambiguous. Germline V lookup: CDR1 SEHNR, CDR2 FQNEAQ (reference sequence). The length of the CDR3 is 14 residues. The V end was cut by 5 bases, the J end by 2 bases, with 12 bases between. CDR3 in amino acids: CASSAQTSNTEAFF. Written as DNA, the CDR3 is TGTGCCAGCAGCGCGCAGACAAGCAACACTGAAGCTTTCTTT.

The chain uses TRBV5-1 and TRBJ1-2; 9 bases are shared with TRBD1. The CDR3 is 16 amino acids. V lost 0 bases to trimming and J lost 0 bases; unmatched junction nucleotides: 3. Germline CDR1 is SGHRS and CDR2 is YFSETQ. The CDR3 region is CASSLDGQGPNYGYTF. For the CDR3, the DNA is TGCGCCAGCAGCTTGGACGGACAGGGGCCTAACTATGGCTACACCTTC.

This clone has only a few counts. The V and J genes are TRBV7-9 and TRBJ1-4, with 9 bases aligning to TRBD1. This CDR3 has 14 residues. Germline V gives CDR1 SEHNR, CDR2 FQNEAQ (reference sequence). Unmatched junction bases numbered 3, after V lost 5 bases and J lost 5 bases. The CDR3 DNA follows: TGTGCCAGCAGCCCCGGGACAGGGAATGAAAAACTGTTTTTT. Translating gives CASSPGTGNEKLFF. Variable domain in full (rest from reference TRBV7-9 and TRBJ1-4): DTGVSQNPRHKITKRGQNVTFRCDPISEHNRLYWYRQTLGQGPEFLTYFQNEAQLEKSRLLSDRFSAERPKGSFSTLEIQRTEQGDSAMYLCASSPGTGNEKLFFGSGTQLSVL.

This clone was observed a handful of times. This chain joins TRBV7-2 and TRBJ2-7; D is uncertain. The CDR3 loop spans 14 amino acids. In germline, CDR1 is SGHTA, CDR2 FQGNSA. The ends were cut back, 3 bases at V and 2 bases at J, with 11 bases in the middle. This CDR3 reads CASSLKGSTYEQYF. The DNA of the CDR3 is TGTGCCAGCAGCTTGAAAGGCAGCACCTACGAGCAGTACTTC.

The rearrangement uses TRBV7-9 and TRBJ1-2; D gene ambiguous. Germline CDR1 is SEHNR and CDR2 is FQNEAQ (reference sequence). V lost 5 bases, J lost 4 bases, and 11 bases lay in between. The CDR3 spans 13 residues. CDR3 residues: CASSAPNGYGYTF. The CDR3 DNA reads TGTGCCAGCAGCGCCCCAAACGGCTATGGCTACACCTTC.

The rearrangement links TRBV27 to TRBJ2-3, with 7 bases aligning to TRBD1. Germline assignment: CDR1 MNHEY and CDR2 SMNVEV (reference sequence). CDR3 length: 15 amino acids. The V and J ends lost 2 bases and 7 bases, in that order; junction bases with no gene match: 9. CDR3 amino acids: CASSLKTGQQNTQYF. CDR3 nucleotides: TGTGCCAGCAGTTTAAAGACAGGGCAGCAAAATACGCAGTATTTT.

The sample holds one count of this clone. The rearrangement joins TRBV7-9 to TRBJ1-2; the match to TRBD1 covers 7 bases. Losses at the gene ends were 7 bases for V and 6 bases for J; bases not matched to a gene: 11. The germline gives CDR1 SEHNR, CDR2 FQNEAQ (reference sequence). The CDR3 loop spans 14 amino acids. The CDR3 nucleotides read TGTGCCAGCATCACCCCAGGGCAGGGGGATGGCTACACCTTC. This sequence encodes CASITPGQGDGYTF.

The chain couples TRBV6-1 to TRBJ2-1; the match to TRBD2 covers 8 bases. With 2 bases clipped from V and 7 bases from J, the junction kept 4 bases outside the gene matches. Germline lookup yields CDR1 MNHNS and CDR2 SASEGT. There are 14 residues in the CDR3. The CDR3 loop reads CASSERGGSNEQFF. The CDR3 nucleotides are TGTGCCAGCAGTGAACGGGGGGGCAGTAATGAGCAGTTCTTC.

This rearrangement joins TRBV2 to TRBJ2-2; TRBD1 matches at 8 bases. Germline V gene sequence: CDR1 SNHLY, CDR2 FYNNEI. CDR3 length: 14 amino acids. The trim removed 3 bases at V and 4 bases at J, leaving 1 base unmatched. In DNA form, the CDR3 reads TGTGCCAGCAGTGAGACAGGGGTCACCGGGGAGCTGTTTTTT. It translates to CASSETGVTGELFF.

CDR3: CASMSSGNTIYF. For the CDR3, the DNA is TGTGCCAGTATGAGCTCTGGAAACACCATATATTTT. The chain couples TRBV19 to TRBJ1-3; D uncertain. There are 12 residues in the CDR3. The ends were cut back, 7 bases at V and 0 bases at J, with 4 bases in the middle. Germline V gene sequence: CDR1 LNHDA, CDR2 SQIVND (reference sequence).

This chain connects TRBV10-3 to TRBJ2-7; TRBD1 is a possible D gene (6 bases). This CDR3 is 14 amino acids long. Germline V lookup: CDR1 ENHRY, CDR2 SYGVKD. V gave up 3 bases and J gave up 3 bases, with 12 bases separating them. The CDR3 bases are TGTGCCATCAGTGACCGGCCGGACAGCTACGAGCAGTACTTC. It specifies CAISDRPDSYEQYF.

The chain links TRBV9 to TRBJ2-5; 7 positions match TRBD2. Germline CDR1 and CDR2: SGDLS and YYNGEE. The CDR3 length is 14 residues. V lost 0 bases to trimming and J lost 5 bases; unmatched junction nucleotides: 4. The CDR3 reads CASSVGGGSETQYF. CDR3 in DNA: TGTGCCAGCAGCGTAGGAGGCGGGAGCGAGACCCAGTACTTC.

This clone showed up just once. The V and J genes are TRBV29-1 and TRBJ1-2; tentative D call: TRBD1 (5 bases). The CDR3 contains 14 residues. Germline CDR1 and CDR2: SQVTM and ANQGSEA. V was trimmed by 7 bases and J by 3 bases, leaving 18 bases between them. This chain's CDR3 is CSAAGGGSDYGYTF. The CDR3 DNA sequence: TGCAGCGCCGCCGGCGGGGGGAGTGACTATGGCTACACCTTC.

The genes are TRBV29-1 and TRBJ2-1; possible D gene TRBD1, 5 bases. The CDR3 loop spans 17 amino acids. Germline loops: CDR1 SQVTM, CDR2 ANQGSEA. The V end was cut by 0 bases, the J end by 4 bases, with 19 bases between. In nucleotides, the CDR3 is TGCAGCGTTGAAGATCTTGGGGCTATCCTGGGATACAATGAGCAGTTCTTC. Its protein product is CSVEDLGAILGYNEQFF.

The gene calls are TRBV5-4 and TRBJ1-5; D is undetermined. The germline V and J ends were trimmed by 3 bases and 6 bases, with 19 bases remaining between them. The CDR3 spans 16 residues. Germline V gives CDR1 SGHNT, CDR2 YYREEE (reference sequence). As DNA, the CDR3 is TGTGCCAGCAGCTCTCAAAGTCGGACTGGGAGTCAGCCCCAGCATTTT. Residues: CASSSQSRTGSQPQHF.